Below are 5 T cell receptor beta chains sequenced from a single sample in a study of shared clonotypes between healthy human individuals. Generated by immunoSEQ multiplex PCR, the TCRdb table keeps only in-frame clones and is missing some. The data contain over 1.4 million clones, 96% of them singletons. The sequencing sample was made of naive CD4+ T cells sorted from blood. Subset reported: CD45RA+ positively selected. The receptor source for this set is a man aged 25 to 40 in good health.

V is TRBV5-1 and J is TRBJ2-5; D unresolved. TRBJ2-7 explains the end of the DNA better; the J call may be wrong. The CDR3 consists of 14 residues. Germline CDR1 reads SGHRS; CDR2 reads YFSETQ. CDR3 protein: CASSFSIPAYEQYF. The CDR3 bases are TGCGCCAGCAGCTTTTCTATTCCGGCCTACGAGCAGTACTTC.

The CDR3 region is CASSPDPAQVAEAFF. In DNA, the CDR3 is TGTGCCAGCTCCCCTGACCCCGCTCAGGTAGCTGAAGCTTTCTTT. V is TRBV18 and J is TRBJ1-1, with D unresolved. The CDR3 is made up of 15 amino acids. In germline, CDR1 is KGHSH, CDR2 LQKENI. V dropped 6 bases and J dropped 6 bases, with 20 bases sitting between them.

The genes are TRBV7-2 and TRBJ2-3; TRBD2 matches at 8 bases. V lost 5 bases to trimming and J lost 0 bases; unmatched junction nucleotides: 7. CDR1 and CDR2 from the germline V gene are SGHTA and FQGNSA. The CDR3 is 16 residues long. The CDR3 reads CASSAGGHMSTDTQYF. Here the CDR3 DNA reads TGTGCCAGCAGCGCGGGAGGCCATATGAGCACAGATACGCAGTATTTT.

This sequence joins TRBV7-9 and TRBJ2-7; 7 bases line up with TRBD2. CDR3 length: 18 amino acids. V gave up 5 bases and J gave up 3 bases; unmatched junction bases: 19. CDR1 and CDR2 from the germline V gene are SEHNR and FQNEAQ (reference sequence). The CDR3 DNA sequence: TGTGCCAGCAGCCAAGAAGGCGCTAGGACTAGTCTAATCTACGAGCAGTACTTC. Protein sequence: CASSQEGARTSLIYEQYF.

The chain joins TRBV14 to TRBJ2-3; D unclear. The CDR3 is 14 residues long. Trimming left V 3 bases short and J 6 bases short, with 13 bases between. Germline V lookup: CDR1 SGHDN, CDR2 FVKESK. This CDR3 is CASSQVRWYDTQYF. Written as DNA, the CDR3 is TGTGCCAGCAGCCAGGTCAGGTGGTACGATACGCAGTATTTT.